Listed here are 31 T cell receptor beta chains from one sample, sequenced in a study of cytomegalovirus exposure and HLA in healthy donors. Use of 60 Vbeta and 13 Jbeta primers characterized the PCR. Profiling relied on immunoSEQ multiplex PCR, and the TCRdb table lists in-frame clones only, not all of them. Here the sample spans about 160,000 clones, around 72% being singletons. Sequencing was done on a sample of PBMCs. These receptors originate from a female donor in good health and CMV-seronegative.

The CDR3 is CASSGLAGTYNEQFF. DNA for the CDR3: TGTGCCAGTTCGGGACTAGCGGGTACGTACAATGAGCAGTTCTTC. The chain recombines TRBV4-2 with TRBJ2-1, with TRBD2 matching over 12 bases. CDR1 is LGHNA and CDR2 is YNFKEQ in the germline V gene. V was clipped by 9 bases and J by 4 bases; unmatched bases: 7. CDR3 length equals 15 residues.

In its sample, this clone was seen a few times. This chain links TRBV2 with TRBJ2-7, with 9 positions matching TRBD2. The CDR3 is 14 amino acids. V was clipped by 4 bases and J by 2 bases; unmatched bases: 3. Germline V gene sequence: CDR1 SNHLY, CDR2 FYNNEI. Here the CDR3 DNA reads TGTGCCAGCAGTGTAGCGGGAGTCCCCTACGAGCAGTACTTC. It encodes CASSVAGVPYEQYF.

The chain's CDR3 is CASSTRGSTDTQYF. Written as DNA, the CDR3 is TGTGCCAGCAGTACCAGGGGTAGCACAGATACGCAGTATTTT. The chain carries TRBV27 and TRBJ2-3; weak D call: TRBD1 (6 bases). From germline, CDR1 is MNHEY and CDR2 SMNVEV (reference sequence). Deletions cut 5 bases from V and 0 bases from J, with 9 bases between. This CDR3 is 14 amino acids long.

The rearrangement links TRBV14 to TRBJ1-5; tentative D call: TRBD1 (5 bases). Germline lookup yields CDR1 SGHDN and CDR2 FVKESK. The ends were cut back, 4 bases at V and 9 bases at J, with 13 bases in the middle. The CDR3 sequence is 13 residues long. This CDR3 reads CASSRDSWGPQHF. As DNA, the CDR3 is TGTGCCAGCAGCCGGGACTCCTGGGGGCCCCAGCATTTT. Drawing the rest from reference TRBV14 and TRBJ1-5, the complete variable domain is EAGVTQFPSHSVIEKGQTVTLRCDPISGHDNLYWYRRVMGKEIKFLLHFVKESKQDESGMPNNRFLAERTGGTYSTLKVQPAELEDSGVYFCASSRDSWGPQHFGDGTRLSIL.

The chain carries TRBV7-2 and TRBJ1-5; tentatively, D is TRBD1 (5 bases). Trimming removed 3 bases from V and 5 bases from J, with 8 bases in between. The CDR3 has 13 amino acids. Looked up from germline, CDR1 is SGHTA and CDR2 is FQGNSA. CDR3 sequence: CASSFGHDQPQHF. The CDR3 coding sequence is TGTGCCAGCAGCTTCGGACACGATCAGCCCCAGCATTTT.

This chain connects TRBV19 to TRBJ2-3; the match to TRBD2 covers 11 bases. This CDR3 contains 16 residues. Germline V CDR1 and CDR2: LNHDA, SQIVND (reference sequence). V shed 3 bases, J shed 6 bases, and the junction held 8 bases outside the gene matches. The CDR3 coding sequence is TGTGCCAGTAGTATTAGCGGGGGGGCCGCGGGGGATACGCAGTATTTT. Protein: CASSISGGAAGDTQYF.

This clone was detected only a few times. J is TRBJ1-1 and V is TRBV5-6, with a weak D call TRBD1 (6 bases). The V gene's germline CDR1 is SGHDT and CDR2 YYEEEE. Trimming pared 4 bases from V and 0 bases from J, leaving 16 bases between. The CDR3 totals 16 residues. In DNA, the CDR3 is TGTGCCAGCAGCACCACAGACAGGCCTCTGAACACTGAAGCTTTCTTT. Translating gives CASSTTDRPLNTEAFF.

V gene TRBV15 combines with J gene TRBJ1-1, with TRBD1 matching 11 bases. CDR3 length: 15 residues. V dropped 4 bases and J dropped 4; count of bases not matched to a gene: 5. Germline values: CDR1 LNHNV, CDR2 YYDKDF (reference sequence). CDR3 sequence (DNA): TGTGCCACCAGCACGGGACAGGGGGTGGCCACTGAAGCTTTCTTT. This gives the protein CATSTGQGVATEAFF.

CDR3 region: CASSPRAGPISNTEAFF. The CDR3 region has the DNA TGTGCCAGCTCACCACGGGCAGGGCCTATATCTAACACTGAAGCTTTCTTT. The V and J genes are TRBV18 and TRBJ1-1; D might be TRBD1 (5 bases). The germline V gene encodes CDR1 KGHSH and CDR2 LQKENI. V gave up 1 base and J gave up 2 bases, with 17 bases separating them. CDR3 length equals 17 residues.

V and J are TRBV28 and TRBJ2-7; D is perhaps TRBD1 (6 bases). Germline V gene data show CDR1 as MDHEN and CDR2 as SYDVKM. The CDR3 length is 13 residues. Trimming removed 1 base at V and 3 bases at J, with 7 bases between. The CDR3 region has the DNA TGTGCCAGCAGTTTATTCAGGGGCTACGAGCAGTACTTC. Translating gives CASSLFRGYEQYF.

The table lists this clone with a count of one. V usage is TRBV6-1 and J usage is TRBJ1-6, with a tentative D call TRBD1 (6 bases). Trimming left V 4 bases short and J 1 base short, with 17 bases between. CDR3 length equals 18 residues. Germline CDR1 reads MNHNS; CDR2 reads SASEGT. CDR3 in amino acids: CASSVVTGMGSYNSPLHF. Written as DNA, the CDR3 is TGTGCCAGCAGTGTCGTGACAGGCATGGGTTCCTATAATTCACCCCTCCACTTT.

In its sample, this clone was seen a few times. The rearrangement joins TRBV5-1 to TRBJ2-1; 8 bases are a match to TRBD1. Germline CDR1 reads SGHRS; CDR2 reads YFSETQ. J was trimmed by 3 bases and V by 4 bases; bases with no gene match: 6. The CDR3 has 15 amino acids. CDR3 loop: CASSGGTGNYNEQFF. The DNA for the CDR3 is TGCGCCAGCAGCGGTGGGACAGGAAACTACAATGAGCAGTTCTTC.

The chain joins TRBV21-1 to TRBJ2-7; the table's D call, TRBD2, was not checked against the DNA. TRBV21-1 is deemed a pseudogene. The CDR3 extends over 13 amino acids. CDR3 sequence (DNA): TGTGCCAGCAGCAAGCGGGTCTCCTACGAGCAGTACTTC. It is translated as CASSKRVSYEQYF.

The CDR3 coding sequence is TGTGCTAGTGGTTGGGGACAGGGGGTCTCCTACAATGAGCAGTTCTTC. Translation gives CASGWGQGVSYNEQFF. This sequence joins TRBV12-5 and TRBJ2-1, with TRBD1 matching 11 bases. The CDR3 runs to 16 residues. V shed 4 bases, J shed 0 bases, and the junction held 2 bases outside the gene matches. Germline CDR1 and CDR2: LGHNT and FRNRAP.

The chain employs TRBV9 and TRBJ1-2, with D uncertain. The CDR3 contains 13 residues. Germline CDR1 and CDR2: SGDLS and YYNGEE. Between the trimmed V and J ends, which lost 0 bases and 6 bases, there was a span of 9 bases. The CDR3 loop is CASSVGFSHGYTF. In nucleotides, the CDR3 is TGTGCCAGCAGCGTAGGGTTTAGTCATGGCTACACCTTC. The full variable domain, its missing parts supplied by reference TRBV9 and TRBJ1-2, is DSGVTQTPKHLITATGQRVTLRCSPRSGDLSVYWYQQSLDQGLQFLIQYYNGEERAKGNILERFSAQQFPDLHSELNLSSLELGDSALYFCASSVGFSHGYTFGSGTRLTVV.

The V and J genes are TRBV27 and TRBJ2-3; 9 bases fit TRBD2. This CDR3 has 14 amino acids. CDR1 MNHEY and CDR2 SMNVEV come from the germline V gene (reference sequence). J was trimmed by 2 bases and V by 10 bases; bases with no gene match: 7. CDR3 coding DNA: TGTGCCACCTCTCCTAGCGGGATCACAGATACGCAGTATTTT. Translated, it gives CATSPSGITDTQYF.

This chain uses TRBV4-1 with TRBJ2-3; TRBD1 matches 8 bases. Germline CDR1 reads MGHRA; CDR2 reads YSYEKL. The CDR3 length is 15 residues. Trimming removed 1 base from V and 4 bases from J; junction bases left unmatched: 4. CDR3 coding DNA: TGCGCCAGCAGCCAAGTGCAGGGGGCCGCAGATACGCAGTATTTT. Its protein is CASSQVQGAADTQYF.

The chain recombines TRBV7-2 with TRBJ2-7, with D possibly TRBD2 on 6 matching bases. Per the germline V gene, CDR1 is SGHTA and CDR2 is FQGNSA. The V end was cut by 6 bases, the J end by 3 bases, with 15 bases between. The CDR3 covers 14 residues. CDR3 nucleotide sequence: TGTGCCAGCAGGGAGGGCGGCGGAGTCTACGAGCAGTACTTC. Amino acids: CASREGGGVYEQYF.

The genes are TRBV5-1 and TRBJ2-1, with D perhaps matching TRBD2 (6 bases). Germline CDR1 reads SGHRS; CDR2 reads YFSETQ. V was pared by 1 base and J by 6 bases, with 17 bases between. The CDR3 has 16 residues. CDR3 in DNA: TGCGCCAGCAGCTTGACTAGCTGGGACGTAACCAATGAGCAGTTCTTC. Translated: CASSLTSWDVTNEQFF.

V usage is TRBV28 and J usage is TRBJ2-7, with 7 nucleotides matching TRBD1. Germline V gives CDR1 MDHEN, CDR2 SYDVKM. J was trimmed by 3 bases and V by 6 bases; bases with no gene match: 5. This CDR3 has 13 amino acids. The CDR3 nucleotides read TGTGCCAGCAGAACAGGGGTAGTCTACGAGCAGTACTTC. Protein sequence: CASRTGVVYEQYF. Complete variable domain (other parts from reference TRBV28 and TRBJ2-7): DVKVTQSSRYLVKRTGEKVFLECVQDMDHENMFWYRQDPGLGLRLIYFSYDVKMKEKGDIPEGYSVSREKKERFSLILESASTNQTSMYLCASRTGVVYEQYFGPGTRLTVT.

A note on this clone: Other DNA variants within this sample encode the same CDR3. This chain links TRBV27 with TRBJ1-2; 7 nucleotides agree with TRBD1. Trimming cost V 5 bases and J 6 bases; bases outside gene matches: 3. Germline-derived CDR1 and CDR2 are MNHEY and SMNVEV (reference sequence). The CDR3 consists of 12 residues. CDR3 in DNA: TGTGCCAGCAGTCTCACAGGGGATGGCTACACCTTC. Its translation is CASSLTGDGYTF.

The chain has TRBV6-6 and TRBJ1-5, with TRBD1 as a possible D gene (5 bases). CDR1 and CDR2 (germline): MNHNY, SVGAGI (reference sequence). CDR3 length: 14 amino acids. V lost 5 bases, J lost 2 bases, and 10 bases lay in between. The DNA of the CDR3 is TGTGCCAGCAGTATCAGGGTGGGCAATCAGCCCCAGCATTTT. It specifies CASSIRVGNQPQHF.

J is TRBJ1-2 and V is TRBV15; 8 nucleotides agree with TRBD1. Germline trimming cut 3 bases from V and 4 bases from J; bases unmatched to any gene: 4. This CDR3 is built from 14 residues. Germline CDR1 is LNHNV and CDR2 is YYDKDF (reference sequence). The CDR3 loop is CATSRQGAGYGYTF. The CDR3 region has the DNA TGTGCCACCAGCAGGCAGGGGGCTGGCTATGGCTACACCTTC.

The rearrangement uses TRBV29-1 and TRBJ2-1, with 7 bases aligning to TRBD1. Trimming removed 3 bases from V and 10 bases from J; junction bases left unmatched: 15. Germline values: CDR1 SQVTM, CDR2 ANQGSEA. The CDR3 length is 15 residues. The DNA of the CDR3 is TGCAGCGTTGACTGGCAGGGGGAGAACAATAGGGAGCAGTTCTTC. Translation: CSVDWQGENNREQFF.

The chain recombines TRBV19 with TRBJ2-2; tentatively, D is TRBD2 (6 bases). With 3 bases removed from V and 0 bases from J, the gap between germline ends came to 11 bases. This CDR3 spans 16 amino acids. In germline, CDR1 is LNHDA, CDR2 SQIVND (reference sequence). CDR3 sequence: CASSIMWGANTGELFF. The CDR3 DNA reads as TGTGCCAGTAGTATTATGTGGGGGGCGAACACCGGGGAGCTGTTTTTT.

A single count supports this clone. The V gene is TRBV19, the J gene TRBJ2-1; 9 nucleotides align to TRBD1. The CDR3 runs 15 residues. J was trimmed by 9 bases and V by 6 bases; bases with no gene match: 12. Germline CDR1 is LNHDA and CDR2 is SQIVND (reference sequence). CDR3 region: CASSPRTGAFREQFF. In DNA, the CDR3 is TGTGCCAGTAGCCCGAGGACAGGGGCCTTTCGTGAGCAGTTCTTC.

The chain links TRBV6-5 to TRBJ1-1; D is unresolved. In germline, CDR1 is MNHEY, CDR2 SVGAGI. This CDR3 is built from 13 residues. V lost 2 bases, J lost 0 bases, and 4 bases lay in between. The CDR3 bases are TGTGCCAGCAGTTACGAGATGAACACTGAAGCTTTCTTT. Its translation: CASSYEMNTEAFF.

V is TRBV6-6 and J is TRBJ2-3; 11 bases line up with TRBD1. The V gene's germline CDR1 is MNHNY and CDR2 SVGAGI (reference sequence). The junction had 4 bases not matched to a gene; V was cut back by 4 bases and J by 4 bases. The CDR3 is 15 residues long. The CDR3 protein is CASSSGTGGPDTQYF. CDR3 sequence (DNA): TGTGCCAGCAGTTCCGGGACAGGGGGTCCAGATACGCAGTATTTT.

The chain combines TRBV2 with TRBJ1-4; D is ambiguous. Germline CDR1 is SNHLY and CDR2 is FYNNEI. V lost 7 bases, J lost 5 bases, and 20 bases lay in between. The CDR3 loop spans 16 amino acids. The CDR3 protein is CASKVDGGTGNEKLFF. The DNA of the CDR3 is TGTGCCAGCAAAGTAGACGGAGGTACGGGGAATGAAAAACTGTTTTTT. The full variable domain, with the rest looked up from reference TRBV2 and TRBJ1-4, is EPEVTQTPSHQVTQMGQEVILRCVPISNHLYFYWYRQILGQKVEFLVSFYNNEISEKSEIFDDQFSVERPDGSNFTLKIRSTKLEDSAMYFCASKVDGGTGNEKLFFGSGTQLSVL.

This chain links TRBV18 with TRBJ1-2; 7 nucleotides match TRBD1. J was trimmed by 3 bases and V by 3 bases; bases with no gene match: 10. Germline V gene sequence: CDR1 KGHSH, CDR2 LQKENI. The CDR3 runs to 16 residues. The CDR3 spells CASSPSDRSSDYGYTF. CDR3 nucleotide sequence: TGTGCCAGCTCACCCTCGGACAGGAGCAGCGACTATGGCTACACCTTC.

The genes are TRBV9 and TRBJ1-2; 11 nucleotides line up with TRBD1. The CDR3 spans 18 residues. Germline V gene data show CDR1 as SGDLS and CDR2 as YYNGEE. Trimming removed 4 bases from V and 2 bases from J; junction bases left unmatched: 13. The CDR3 DNA sequence: TGTGCCAGCAGCCCCACCCCCCGGACAGGGGGCTTGAACTATGGCTACACCTTC. Translation gives CASSPTPRTGGLNYGYTF.